The clone carrying this T cell receptor beta chain was seen only a few times. These data belong to a study of blood T cell repertoires in COVID-19. Across the whole study: Researchers got acute and convalescent COVID-19 samples from the United States, Italy and Spain. PBMCs, B-cell-depleted T cells, or T cells provided the cDNA or gDNA that made up the material.

The authors' processing: Estimation of nucleated cell counts was performed using reference gene primer amplification. Clones were read by immunoSEQ multiplex PCR, and TCRdb kept only the in-frame ones, dropping some. D and trimming were read from the DNA, whereas the V and J calls and clone size are those reported in that table. The repertoire includes hundreds of thousands of clones, 85% to 90% of them detected once, and roughly 2.9% sits in the top ten. Cohorts were based on clinical histories the participants reported. Germline V gene lookup returns CDR1 ENHRY and CDR2 SYGVKD. The CDR3 runs 13 residues. The ends lost 7 bases at V and 6 bases at J; junction bases unmatched: 5.

The J gene is TRBJ1-5, the V gene TRBV10-3, with TRBD1 matching 8 bases. The clonotype was recovered from a woman aged 45-65 years who had been exposed to COVID-19. Source material: PBMCs or T cells enriched from blood (not recorded which). CDR3 bases: TGTGCCATCACGGGACAGGTCGGTCAGCCCCAGCATTTT. Its translation: CAITGQVGQPQHF.